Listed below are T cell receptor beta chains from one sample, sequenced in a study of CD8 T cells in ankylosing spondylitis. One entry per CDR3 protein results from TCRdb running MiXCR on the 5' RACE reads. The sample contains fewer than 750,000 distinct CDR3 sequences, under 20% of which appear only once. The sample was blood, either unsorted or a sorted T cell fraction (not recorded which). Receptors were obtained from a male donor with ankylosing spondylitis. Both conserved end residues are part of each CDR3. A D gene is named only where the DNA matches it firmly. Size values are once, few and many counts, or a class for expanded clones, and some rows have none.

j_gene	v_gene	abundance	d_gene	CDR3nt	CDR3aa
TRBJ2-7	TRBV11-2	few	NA	TGTGCCAGCAGCCCGGGGGCCTTGATCTACGAGCAGTACTTC	CASSPGALIYEQYF
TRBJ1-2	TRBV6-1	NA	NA	TGTGCCAGCAGTCCCTGGGTGGTCCGCGGGAACTCAGGCTATGGCTACACCTTC	CASSPWVVRGNSGYGYTF
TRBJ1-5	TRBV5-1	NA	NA	TGCGCCAGCAGCTTGGAGGGGGGAAGTGCGAATCAGCCCCAGCATTTT	CASSLEGGSANQPQHF
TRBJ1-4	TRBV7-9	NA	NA	TGTGCCAGCAGCCCCTCCTCTGGTGGGGTTGGAGAAAAACTGTTTTTT	CASSPSSGGVGEKLFF
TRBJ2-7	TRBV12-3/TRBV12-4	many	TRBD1	TGTGCCAGCAGTTTTGGACAGGGGTACTACGAGCAGTACTTC	CASSFGQGYYEQYF
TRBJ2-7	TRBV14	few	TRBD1	TGTGCCAGCAGCCCATCGAGACAGGGGGAGAAGCAGTACTTC	CASSPSRQGEKQYF
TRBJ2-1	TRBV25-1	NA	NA	TGTGCCAGCAGTGATCCGGGACACCTAGACAATGAGCAGTTCTTC	CASSDPGHLDNEQFF
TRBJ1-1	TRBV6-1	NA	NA	TGTGCCAGCAGCCTAGAGGATGAGACTGAAGCTTTCTTT	CASSLEDETEAFF
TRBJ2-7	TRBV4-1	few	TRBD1	TGCGCCAGCAGCCAAGGACAGGGGGTGGAATACGAGCAGTACTTC	CASSQGQGVEYEQYF
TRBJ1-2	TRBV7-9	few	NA	TGTGCCAGCGGACCATCAGGGAACTATGGCTACACCTTC	CASGPSGNYGYTF
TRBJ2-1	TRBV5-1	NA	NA	TGCGCCAGCCGTAATCCATTCGGGGTTGATGAGCAGTTCTTC	CASRNPFGVDEQFF
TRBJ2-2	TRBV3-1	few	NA	TGTGCCAGCAGCCAAGAATGGGTCCTTAACACCGGGGAGCTGTTTTTT	CASSQEWVLNTGELFF
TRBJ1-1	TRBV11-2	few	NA	TGTGCCAGCAGCCTTCTGGGATCTGAAGCTTTCTTT	CASSLLGSEAFF
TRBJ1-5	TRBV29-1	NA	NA	TGCAGCGCCCAAACCGGGGATAGCAATCAGCCCCAGCATTTT	CSAQTGDSNQPQHF
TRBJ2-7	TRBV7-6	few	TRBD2	TGTGCCAGCAGCCTCGGACTAGCGGGAGTTTACTACGAGCAGTACTTC	CASSLGLAGVYYEQYF
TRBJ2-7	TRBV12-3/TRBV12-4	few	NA	TGTGCCAGCAGCCCTTTCAGGGGCTACGAGCAGTACTTC	CASSPFRGYEQYF
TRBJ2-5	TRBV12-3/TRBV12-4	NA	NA	TGTGCCAGCAGTTCTCCCCGAGGAGGGGTCCAAGAGACCCAGTACTTC	CASSSPRGGVQETQYF
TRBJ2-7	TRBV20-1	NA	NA	TGCAGTGCAATGAGTGGGGGCCGTTTATACGAGCAGTACTTC	CSAMSGGRLYEQYF
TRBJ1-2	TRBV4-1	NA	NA	TGCGCCAGCAGCCTGGGCGGCGGGGCCTCCCTGGGCTACACCTTC	CASSLGGGASLGYTF
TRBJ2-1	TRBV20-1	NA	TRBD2	TGCAGTGCTACGGCGGGAGATAATGTAGTCAATGAGCAGTTCTTC	CSATAGDNVVNEQFF
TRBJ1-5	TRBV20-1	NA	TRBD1	TGCAGTGCTAGAGATCCGGGACAGATAAATCAGCCCCAGCATTTT	CSARDPGQINQPQHF
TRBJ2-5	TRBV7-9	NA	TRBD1	TGTGCCAGCAGCTCCACATTCCAGGGGGCTTGGGAGACCCAGTACTTC	CASSSTFQGAWETQYF
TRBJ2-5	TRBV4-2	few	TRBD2	TGTGCCAGCAGCCAAGTTATTCGGGGTAGCGGGAGGGAAGAGACCCAGTACTTC	CASSQVIRGSGREETQYF
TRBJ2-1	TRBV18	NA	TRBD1	TGTGCCAGCTCACCCAGGACAGGCCCATCCTACAATGAGCAGTTCTTC	CASSPRTGPSYNEQFF
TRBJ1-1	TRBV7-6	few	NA	TGTGCCAGCATGTCGGGGCTGAACACTGAAGCTTTCTTT	CASMSGLNTEAFF